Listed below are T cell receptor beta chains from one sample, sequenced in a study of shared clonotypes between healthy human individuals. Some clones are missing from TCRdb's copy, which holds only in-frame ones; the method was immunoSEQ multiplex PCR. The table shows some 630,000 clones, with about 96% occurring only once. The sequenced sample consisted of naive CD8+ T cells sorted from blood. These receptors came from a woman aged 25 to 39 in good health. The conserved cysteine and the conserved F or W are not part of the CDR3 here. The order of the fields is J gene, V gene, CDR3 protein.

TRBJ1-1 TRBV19 ASSILRTGNTEAF
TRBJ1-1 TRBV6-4 ASSPGRGNTEAF
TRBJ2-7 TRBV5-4 ASTGQSSYEQY
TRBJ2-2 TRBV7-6 ASSLEGRAVGELF
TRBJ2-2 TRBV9 ASSVGGGSGELF
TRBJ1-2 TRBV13 ASSPGDLYGYT
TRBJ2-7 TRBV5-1 ASSPGWDGTYEQY
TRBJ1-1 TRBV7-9 ASSPGQGGDTEAF
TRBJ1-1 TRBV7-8 ASSEGQEAF
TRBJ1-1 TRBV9 ASSTYRDLNTEAF
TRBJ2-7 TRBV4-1 ASSQDPGGSYEQY
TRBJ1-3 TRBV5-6 ASSSGQVFSGNTIY
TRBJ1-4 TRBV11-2 ASSLTATNEKLF
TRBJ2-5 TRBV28 ASSFEDLQETQY
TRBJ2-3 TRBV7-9 ASSLEAGRGTDTQY
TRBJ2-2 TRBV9 ASSVSGTNTGELF
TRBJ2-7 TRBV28 ASSLSGRSYEQY
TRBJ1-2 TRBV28 ASSLLRDSYGYT
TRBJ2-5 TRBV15 ATSRGDVGGPQETQY
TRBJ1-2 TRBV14 ASSQPGNSNYGYT
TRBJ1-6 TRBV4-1 ASSQRDRDSSPLH
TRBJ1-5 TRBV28 ASRTDSNQPQH
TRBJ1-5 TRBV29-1 SVAETGGRGQPQH
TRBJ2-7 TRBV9 ASSVDWVTYEQY
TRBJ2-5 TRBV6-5 ASSSRTGTEQETQY
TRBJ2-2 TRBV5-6 ASRKQGNTGELF
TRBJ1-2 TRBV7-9 ASSLSPGQGFKGDGYT
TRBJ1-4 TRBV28 ASTRPSVGGLF
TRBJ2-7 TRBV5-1 ASSLEPGGKHLEQY
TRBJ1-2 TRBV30 AWSVRNPNYGYT
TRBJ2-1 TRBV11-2 ASSPPAGASYNEQF
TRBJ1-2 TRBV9 ASSGRDRGLSYGYT
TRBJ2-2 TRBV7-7 ASSSISGGNTGELF
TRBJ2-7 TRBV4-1 ASSWSGDSDYEQY
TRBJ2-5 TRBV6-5 ASSFLPSGRFETQY
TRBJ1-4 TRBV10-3 AISESIGEKLF
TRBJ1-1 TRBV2 ASSEPAGQGLRTEAF
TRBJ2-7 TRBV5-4 ASSSDFLYEQY
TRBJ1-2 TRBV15 ATSETGAPLDGYT
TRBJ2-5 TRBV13 ASQGRGEETQY
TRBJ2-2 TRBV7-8 ASSLTNTGELF
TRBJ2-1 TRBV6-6 ASSLSNNEQF
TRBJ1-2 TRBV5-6 ASSLVASHGYT
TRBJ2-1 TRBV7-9 ASSPRTGVYNEQF
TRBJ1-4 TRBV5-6 GEWPAAWDGNEKLF
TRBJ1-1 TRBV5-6 ASSLAFDSMNTEAF
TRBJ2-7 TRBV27 ASHTGASYEQY
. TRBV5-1 ASSLGLGLAKYEQY
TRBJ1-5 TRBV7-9 ASSGQGGINQPQH
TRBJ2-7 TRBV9 ASSGTSGRNEQY
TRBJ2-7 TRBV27 ASSLWSGGEQY
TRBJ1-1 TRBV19 ASSILTATEAF
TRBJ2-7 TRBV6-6 ASSSHSEWAYEQY
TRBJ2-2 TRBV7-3 ASSLTSGSAVTGELF
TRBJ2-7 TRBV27 ASSPSAGLRTYEQY
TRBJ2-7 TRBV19 ASSMKTPPTYEQY
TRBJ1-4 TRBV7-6 ASNTGGSLEKLF
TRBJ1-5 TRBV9 ASSNDRENANQPQH